The next 20 T cell receptor beta chains were all read from a single sample in a study of shared clonotypes between healthy human individuals. Profiled with immunoSEQ multiplex PCR; TCRdb holds only in-frame clones, not every one. The repertoire holds 2.3 million or so clones, with about 92% as singletons. Sequenced: naive CD4+ T cells from PBMCs. Subset of the sample: CD45RA+ positively selected. These receptors were taken from a man between 18 and 35 years old in good health. Some clones in this sample may be carry-over from other donors' samples.

V gene TRBV5-1 combines with J gene TRBJ1-1; unclear D gene. Trimming left V 2 bases short and J 1 base short, with 12 bases between. The CDR3 loop spans 15 amino acids. Germline lookup yields CDR1 SGHRS and CDR2 YFSETQ. Here the CDR3 DNA reads TGCGCCAGCAGCTTTCTGCAGAACTCGAACACTGAAGCTTTCTTT. This translates into CASSFLQNSNTEAFF.

As for this clone: The junction departs from germline at one end; a sequencing error may be responsible. CDR3 in amino acids: CASSLEGVLNQPQHF. Written as DNA, the CDR3 is TGTGCCAGCAGTTTAGAGGGAGTACTCAATCAGCCCCAGCATTTT. V usage is TRBV11-2 and J usage is TRBJ1-5; unclear D gene. Germline CDR1 SGHAT, CDR2 FQNNGV. The CDR3 sequence is 15 residues long.

The chain recombines TRBV7-2 with TRBJ2-1, with 9 positions matching TRBD1. Germline V gene sequence: CDR1 SGHTA, CDR2 FQGNSA. This CDR3 is 15 amino acids long. The V gene end was trimmed by 5 bases and the J gene end by 8 bases; junction bases not matched to a gene: 10. In DNA, the CDR3 is TGTGCCAGCAGCGCAACTCCGGGACAGGGATATGAGCAGTTCTTC. Its translation is CASSATPGQGYEQFF. The full variable domain, its missing parts supplied by reference TRBV7-2 and TRBJ2-1, is GAGVSQSPSNKVTEKGKDVELRCDPISGHTALYWYRQSLGQGLEFLIYFQGNSAPDKSGLPSDRFSAERTGGSVSTLTIQRTQQEDSAVYLCASSATPGQGYEQFFGPGTRLTVL.

The chain employs TRBV4-1 and TRBJ1-1; D uncertain. The CDR3 length is 16 residues. V was trimmed by 4 bases and J by 3 bases, leaving 18 bases between them. CDR1 and CDR2 from the germline V gene are MGHRA and YSYEKL. The CDR3: CASSPRRSSRDTEAFF. Here the CDR3 DNA reads TGCGCCAGCAGCCCCCGACGATCTAGCCGGGACACTGAAGCTTTCTTT.

Points on this clone: The sample contains more than one DNA sequence encoding this CDR3. V gene TRBV5-1 combines with J gene TRBJ2-5, with 7 positions matching TRBD2. Per germline, CDR1 SGHRS and CDR2 YFSETQ. Unmatched junction bases numbered 6, after V lost 0 bases and J lost 1 base. This CDR3 spans 16 amino acids. The CDR3 loop reads CASSLVPSGAQETQYF. CDR3 sequence (DNA): TGCGCCAGCAGCTTGGTACCTAGCGGAGCCCAAGAGACCCAGTACTTC.

J is TRBJ1-2 and V is TRBV29-1; a possible D gene is TRBD1 (6 bases). This CDR3 comprises 15 residues. Germline V CDR1 and CDR2: SQVTM, ANQGSEA. Trimming shortened V by 7 bases and J by 3 bases, and 21 bases separated the two germline ends. The CDR3 loop reads CSEQPEGHLDYGYTF. CDR3 coding DNA: TGCAGCGAGCAACCCGAGGGACATTTGGACTATGGCTACACCTTC.

Turning to this clone: Other DNA sequences within the sample encode an identical CDR3. The V and J genes are TRBV20-1 and TRBJ1-1; a weak D match, TRBD1 (5 bases). The germline V gene has CDR1 DFQATT and CDR2 SNEGSKA (reference sequence). V lost 3 bases and J lost 5, with 7 bases in between. The CDR3 totals 11 residues. CDR3 in DNA: TGCAGTGCTAGGGGGGGGACTGAAGCTTTCTTT. This gives the protein CSARGGTEAFF.

The chain has TRBV7-8 and TRBJ2-7, with 7 bases identical to TRBD2. The CDR3 length is 13 residues. J lost 6 bases, V lost 4 bases, and 6 bases had no gene match. The germline gives CDR1 SGHVS, CDR2 FQNEAQ. In nucleotides, the CDR3 is TGTGCCAGCAGCTACCTTGCGGGAGTCGAGCAGTACTTC. It yields the protein CASSYLAGVEQYF.

CDR3 protein: CASSLTSGDTFLSYNEQFF. Written as DNA, the CDR3 is TGTGCCAGCAGCCTAACTAGCGGGGATACGTTCCTCTCCTACAATGAGCAGTTCTTC. The chain recombines TRBV7-9 with TRBJ2-1, with 10 bases fitting TRBD2. From germline, CDR1 is SEHNR and CDR2 FQNEAQ (reference sequence). The CDR3 sequence is 19 residues long. V shed 5 bases, J shed 0 bases, and the junction held 13 bases outside the gene matches.

As for this clone: Other DNA sequences of this sample code for an identical CDR3. The chain combines TRBV5-5 with TRBJ1-2; unclear D gene. CDR1 and CDR2 from the germline V gene are SGHKS and YYEKEE (reference sequence). V dropped 2 bases and J dropped 1 base, with 9 bases sitting between them. The CDR3 has 14 residues. Here the CDR3 DNA reads TGTGCCAGCAGCTTAGTGGGTAGTAACTATGGCTACACCTTC. Protein product: CASSLVGSNYGYTF.

V and J are TRBV6-6 and TRBJ1-2; D uncertain. The V gene lost 5 bases and the J gene lost 0 bases, with 13 bases spanning the gap. CDR1 and CDR2 (germline): MNHNY, SVGAGI (reference sequence). The CDR3 covers 15 residues. Here the CDR3 reads CASSQAILSNYGYTF. For the CDR3, the DNA is TGTGCCAGCAGTCAGGCTATACTTTCTAACTATGGCTACACCTTC.

This clone has a single count. CDR3 sequence reads: CASSYWDRGVYEQYF. CDR3 nucleotides: TGTGCCAGCAGCTACTGGGACAGAGGGGTCTACGAGCAGTACTTC. This sequence joins TRBV7-9 and TRBJ2-7; TRBD1 matches at 7 bases. Germline V gene data show CDR1 as SEHNR and CDR2 as FQNEAQ (reference sequence). The ends lost 4 bases at V and 3 bases at J; junction bases unmatched: 9. The CDR3 has 15 residues.

The V and J genes are TRBV6-5 and TRBJ1-1; D is unclear. Trimming removed 0 bases from V and 8 bases from J, with 13 bases in between. This CDR3 has 14 amino acids. From germline, CDR1 is MNHEY and CDR2 SVGAGI. The CDR3 region has the DNA TGTGCCAGCAGTTACTCGAGCAGGAGGAGCGAAGCTTTCTTT. Translating it yields CASSYSSRRSEAFF.

The V call is TRBV10-2, the J call TRBJ1-1; TRBD1 is a possible D gene (5 bases). The V gene's germline CDR1 is WSHSY and CDR2 SAAADI. Trimming removed 4 bases from V and 1 base from J, with 7 bases in between. The CDR3 loop spans 13 amino acids. As DNA, the CDR3 is TGCGCCAGCAGTGTCCAGGGGAACACTGAAGCTTTCTTT. This sequence encodes CASSVQGNTEAFF.

CDR3 region: CASSRATGNSYNEQFF. CDR3 sequence (DNA): TGCGCCAGCAGCCGCGCCACAGGAAACTCCTACAATGAGCAGTTCTTC. The rearrangement links TRBV4-3 to TRBJ2-1; maybe TRBD1 (5 bases). V was clipped by 4 bases and J by 0 bases, with 13 bases between them. Germline V CDR1 and CDR2: LGHNA, YSLEER. The CDR3 consists of 16 residues.

This clone has more than one count but fewer than ten. The chain couples TRBV30 to TRBJ1-1; D possibly corresponds to TRBD1 (6 bases). The germline V and J ends were trimmed by 7 bases and 1 base, with 13 bases remaining between them. Germline V gives CDR1 GTSNPN, CDR2 SVGIG (reference sequence). The CDR3 totals 13 residues. DNA of the CDR3: TGTGCCTCGAGGGGACAACCGAACACTGAAGCTTTCTTT. Amino acid sequence: CASRGQPNTEAFF.

V and J are TRBV13 and TRBJ2-3, with D possibly TRBD2 on 6 matching bases. V gave up 5 bases and J gave up 2 bases, with 11 bases separating them. Germline values: CDR1 PRHDT, CDR2 FYEKMQ (reference sequence). The CDR3 is 14 residues long. The DNA for the CDR3 is TGTGCCAGCAGCCCCCGGGAGTCCACAGATACGCAGTATTTT. It yields the protein CASSPRESTDTQYF.

A word on this clone: At the DNA level, this CDR3 is encoded by other sequences in the same sample as well. The chain uses TRBV5-4 and TRBJ2-3; TRBD2 is a possible D gene (6 bases). Trimming took off 0 bases at V and 3 bases at J, with 14 bases between the two ends. Germline CDR1 SGHNT, CDR2 YYREEE (reference sequence). This CDR3 spans 16 amino acids. The CDR3 DNA reads TGTGCCAGCAGCTTGGTGGGGGGAGTCGGGACAGATACGCAGTATTTT. It codes for CASSLVGGVGTDTQYF.

The CDR3 nucleotides are TGTGCCAGCAGCTCAAGAGACAGGATGCCAGATACGCAGTATTTT. Encoded protein: CASSSRDRMPDTQYF. This sequence joins TRBV7-9 and TRBJ2-3; a weak D match, TRBD1 (6 bases). From germline, CDR1 is SEHNR and CDR2 FQNEAQ (reference sequence). Trimming took 4 bases from V and 4 from J, leaving 15 bases between them. CDR3 length equals 15 residues. Together with reference TRBV7-9 and TRBJ2-3, the CDR3 gives the full variable domain: DTGVSQNPRHKITKRGQNVTFRCDPISEHNRLYWYRQTLGQGPEFLTYFQNEAQLEKSRLLSDRFSAERPKGSFSTLEIQRTEQGDSAMYLCASSSRDRMPDTQYFGPGTRLTVL.

On this clone itself: Other DNA sequences in the same sample also yield this CDR3. The rearrangement uses TRBV9 and TRBJ2-6, with D perhaps matching TRBD1 (6 bases). Per germline, CDR1 SGDLS and CDR2 YYNGEE. The V end lost 2 bases, the J end lost 1 base, and 7 bases lay between the germline ends. The CDR3 is 15 amino acids. The CDR3 region has the DNA TGTGCCAGCAGCGTCACAGGGTCTGGGGCCAACGTCCTGACTTTC. Its translation: CASSVTGSGANVLTF.